A single sample is the source of the 20 T cell receptor beta chains below, sequenced in a study of shared clonotypes between healthy human individuals. TCRdb's copy holds only in-frame clones and misses some; the assay was immunoSEQ multiplex PCR. The repertoire includes 1.5 million to 2.5 million clones, roughly 95% of them detected once, and roughly 1.2% sits in the top ten. Naive CD8 cells, CD45RO-negative and positively selected for CCR7, excluded terminally differentiated effector memory CD45RA+ cells. Sequencing input: naive CD8+ T cells sorted from blood. The receptor set was obtained from a man between 18 and 29 years old in good health.

The J gene is TRBJ1-5, the V gene TRBV29-1; D not certain. The CDR3 is made up of 12 amino acids. V gave up 0 bases and J gave up 4 bases, with 4 bases separating them. Germline V CDR1 and CDR2: SQVTM, ANQGSEA. CDR3 loop: CSVEDGNQPQHF. In DNA, the CDR3 is TGCAGCGTTGAAGACGGAAATCAGCCCCAGCATTTT.

The chain uses TRBV27 and TRBJ1-2; no clear D. CDR3 length equals 14 residues. The V and J ends lost 0 bases and 4 bases respectively, with 9 bases between them. Germline V gene lookup returns CDR1 MNHEY and CDR2 SMNVEV (reference sequence). The CDR3 here is CASSLSVSRYGYTF. For the CDR3, the DNA is TGTGCCAGCAGTTTATCGGTCTCGCGCTATGGCTACACCTTC.

This rearrangement joins TRBV2 to TRBJ2-2; possibly TRBD2 for D (5 bases). From germline, CDR1 is SNHLY and CDR2 FYNNEI. The CDR3 has 17 amino acids. Trimming cost V 4 bases and J 0 bases, with 15 bases left between them. DNA of the CDR3: TGTGCCAGCAGTGGACGAGGAACGGGGTCGAACACCGGGGAGCTGTTTTTT. Amino acids: CASSGRGTGSNTGELFF. Supplemented by reference TRBV2 and TRBJ2-2, the full variable domain reads EPEVTQTPSHQVTQMGQEVILRCVPISNHLYFYWYRQILGQKVEFLVSFYNNEISEKSEIFDDQFSVERPDGSNFTLKIRSTKLEDSAMYFCASSGRGTGSNTGELFFGEGSRLTVL.

V usage is TRBV6-6 and J usage is TRBJ1-1; a weak D match, TRBD1 (5 bases). The CDR3 is made up of 14 amino acids. V was pared by 0 bases and J by 5 bases, with 10 bases between. Looked up from germline, CDR1 is MNHNY and CDR2 is SVGAGI (reference sequence). The CDR3 DNA is TGTGCCAGCAGTTACTCGAACGGGGGGACTGAAGCTTTCTTT. As protein: CASSYSNGGTEAFF.

The V and J genes are TRBV15 and TRBJ2-3; 7 bases fit TRBD2. V shed 3 bases, J shed 3 bases, and the junction held 9 bases outside the gene matches. CDR3 length: 16 residues. CDR1 and CDR2 (germline): LNHNV, YYDKDF (reference sequence). Here the CDR3 DNA reads TGTGCCACCAGCAGTGCCCGGGACTATTTTACAGATACGCAGTATTTT. This encodes CATSSARDYFTDTQYF.

The genes are TRBV15 and TRBJ2-7; D may be TRBD1 (5 bases). This CDR3 is 14 amino acids long. Germline CDR1 and CDR2: LNHNV and YYDKDF (reference sequence). V lost 4 bases to trimming and J lost 0 bases, with 10 bases between them. CDR3 sequence reads: CATSTEGASYEQYF. In DNA, the CDR3 is TGTGCCACCAGCACGGAAGGGGCCTCCTACGAGCAGTACTTC.

V is TRBV2 and J is TRBJ2-7; D perhaps matches TRBD2 (6 bases). From germline, CDR1 is SNHLY and CDR2 FYNNEI. Trimming shortened V by 5 bases and J by 2 bases, and 19 bases separated the two germline ends. CDR3 size: 16 residues. CDR3 nucleotides: TGTGCCAGCAGTTCCCCGGTAGGGGACTCAACCTACGAGCAGTACTTC. Its protein is CASSSPVGDSTYEQYF.

The chain joins TRBV27 to TRBJ2-2, with a tentative D call TRBD1 (5 bases). V was pared by 7 bases and J by 1 base, with 16 bases between. The CDR3 spans 16 residues. Germline values: CDR1 MNHEY, CDR2 SMNVEV (reference sequence). Here the CDR3 DNA reads TGTGCCAGCACCCTCGACAGATCCCTGAACACCGGGGAGCTGTTTTTT. Translating gives CASTLDRSLNTGELFF.

The sample holds one count of this clone. The genes are TRBV7-9 and TRBJ1-2, with TRBD1 matching over 10 bases. V dropped 5 bases and J dropped 4; count of bases not matched to a gene: 7. Per the germline V gene, CDR1 is SEHNR and CDR2 is FQNEAQ (reference sequence). The CDR3 runs to 15 residues. CDR3 nucleotide sequence: TGTGCCAGCAGCCCGACAGGGGGCGGTACCTATGGCTACACCTTC. Its translation: CASSPTGGGTYGYTF.

J is TRBJ1-4 and V is TRBV2, with 7 bases identical to TRBD1. The V segment lost 1 base and the J segment 7 bases; nucleotides outside the gene matches: 6. The germline V gene encodes CDR1 SNHLY and CDR2 FYNNEI. The CDR3 runs 15 residues. CDR3 loop: CASSEVVQGREKLFF. CDR3 bases: TGTGCCAGCAGTGAAGTAGTACAGGGGCGTGAAAAACTGTTTTTT. Using reference TRBV2 and TRBJ1-4 for the parts outside the CDR3, the full variable domain is EPEVTQTPSHQVTQMGQEVILRCVPISNHLYFYWYRQILGQKVEFLVSFYNNEISEKSEIFDDQFSVERPDGSNFTLKIRSTKLEDSAMYFCASSEVVQGREKLFFGSGTQLSVL.

This chain joins TRBV7-9 and TRBJ1-2; no clear D gene. The germline V gene encodes CDR1 SEHNR and CDR2 FQNEAQ (reference sequence). The CDR3 is 14 amino acids. Trimming removed 3 bases at V and 2 bases at J, with 10 bases between. CDR3: CASSLDPLNYGYTF. Written as DNA, the CDR3 is TGTGCCAGCAGCTTGGACCCCTTAAACTATGGCTACACCTTC.

The chain combines TRBV2 with TRBJ1-3, with D possibly matching TRBD1 (5 bases). Germline-derived CDR1 and CDR2 are SNHLY and FYNNEI. The CDR3 consists of 12 residues. V lost 11 bases, J lost 4 bases, and 12 bases lay in between. CDR3 nucleotide sequence: TGTGCCCAAAGGGGTGGCGGAAACACCATATATTTT. Its protein product is CAQRGGGNTIYF.

The chain carries TRBV27 and TRBJ2-3; 10 bases line up with TRBD2. Per germline, CDR1 MNHEY and CDR2 SMNVEV (reference sequence). With 1 base clipped from V and 5 bases from J, the junction kept 6 bases outside the gene matches. The CDR3 has 16 amino acids. The CDR3 sequence is CASSLFSGGEQDTQYF. CDR3 nucleotides: TGTGCCAGCAGTTTATTCAGCGGGGGGGAGCAAGATACGCAGTATTTT.

The V gene is TRBV11-1, the J gene TRBJ2-7; 7 bases match TRBD2. The CDR3 consists of 15 residues. With 2 bases clipped from V and 5 bases from J, the junction kept 9 bases outside the gene matches. Germline CDR1 is SGHAT and CDR2 is FQDESV (reference sequence). The CDR3 bases are TGTGCCAGCAGCTTATCCTTCGGGGGGATCAACGAGCAGTACTTC. Protein product: CASSLSFGGINEQYF.

The chain has TRBV5-5 and TRBJ2-1; D not certain. CDR1 and CDR2 (germline): SGHKS, YYEKEE (reference sequence). There are 14 residues in the CDR3. The V and J ends lost 4 bases and 7 bases respectively, with 15 bases between them. The CDR3, as DNA: TGTGCCAGCAGCATTGAGTTTTCGTCGAATGAGCAGTTCTTC. Translated, it gives CASSIEFSSNEQFF.

The gene calls are TRBV7-3 and TRBJ1-2; no firm D call. Per germline, CDR1 SGHTA and CDR2 FQGTGA. The V gene lost 5 bases and the J gene lost 4 bases, with 8 bases spanning the gap. The CDR3 consists of 12 residues. CDR3 DNA: TGTGCCAGCAGCAATGACACCTATGGCTACACCTTC. Translation gives CASSNDTYGYTF. Combining the CDR3 with reference TRBV7-3 and TRBJ1-2 gives the whole variable domain GAGVSQTPSNKVTEKGKYVELRCDPISGHTALYWYRQSLGQGPEFLIYFQGTGAADDSGLPNDRFFAVRPEGSVSTLKIQRTERGDSAVYLCASSNDTYGYTFGSGTRLTVV.

This clone was seen once. The V and J genes are TRBV2 and TRBJ1-2; no definite D call. The ends were cut back, 7 bases at V and 3 bases at J, with 15 bases in the middle. CDR1 is SNHLY and CDR2 is FYNNEI in the germline V gene. The CDR3 runs 14 residues. The CDR3 DNA sequence: TGTGCCAGCATAAGCCCTCAGGCAGACTATGGCTACACCTTC. Residues: CASISPQADYGYTF.

The chain links TRBV5-6 to TRBJ1-2, with D possibly matching TRBD1 (6 bases). With 3 bases removed from V and 8 bases from J, the gap between germline ends came to 14 bases. The CDR3 spans 13 residues. Germline V gene sequence: CDR1 SGHDT, CDR2 YYEEEE. The CDR3 spells CASSWGRGPGYTF. CDR3 sequence (DNA): TGTGCCAGCAGCTGGGGACGGGGGCCCGGCTACACCTTC.

The count of this clone is one. The chain joins TRBV29-1 to TRBJ2-2, with TRBD1 matching 10 bases. The CDR3 consists of 14 residues. J gave up 5 bases and V 5 bases, and 5 bases lay outside the gene matches. The V gene's germline CDR1 is SQVTM and CDR2 ANQGSEA. The CDR3, as DNA: TGCAGCGTTCCAAAGGGACAGGGGACCGGGGAGCTGTTTTTT. As protein: CSVPKGQGTGELFF.

The J gene is TRBJ1-1, the V gene TRBV2; 7 positions match TRBD1. This CDR3 has 14 residues. The trim removed 0 bases at V and 6 bases at J, leaving 4 bases unmatched. Germline V gene lookup returns CDR1 SNHLY and CDR2 FYNNEI. The CDR3 DNA reads as TGTGCCAGCAGTGAAGCCGAGGGGGCGGCTGAAGCTTTCTTT. Its translation is CASSEAEGAAEAFF.